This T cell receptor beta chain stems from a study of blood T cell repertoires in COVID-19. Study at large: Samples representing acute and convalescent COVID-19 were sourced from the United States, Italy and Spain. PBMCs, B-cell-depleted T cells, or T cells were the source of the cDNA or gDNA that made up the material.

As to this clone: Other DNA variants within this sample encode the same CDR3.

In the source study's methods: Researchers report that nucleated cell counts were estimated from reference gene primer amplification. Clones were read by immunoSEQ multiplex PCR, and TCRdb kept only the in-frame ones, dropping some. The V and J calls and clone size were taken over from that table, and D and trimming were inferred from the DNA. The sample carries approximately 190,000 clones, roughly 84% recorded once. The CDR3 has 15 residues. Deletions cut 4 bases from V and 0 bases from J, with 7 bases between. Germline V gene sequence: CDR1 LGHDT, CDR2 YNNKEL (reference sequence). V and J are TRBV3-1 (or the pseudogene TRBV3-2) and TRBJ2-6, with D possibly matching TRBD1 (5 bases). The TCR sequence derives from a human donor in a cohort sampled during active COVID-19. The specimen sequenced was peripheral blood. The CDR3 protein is CASSRDSSGANVLTF. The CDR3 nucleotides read TGTGCCAGCAGCCGAGACAGCTCTGGGGCCAACGTCCTGACTTTC.